The source of this TCR beta chain is a study of regulatory T cells in long-lasting Graves disease. Study summary: Antithyroid drugs had been taken by newly diagnosed Graves' patients for under 3 months.

The study's findings and limits: Those with persistent disease had in common more public clonotypes (about 2,500) than new patients (approximately 990).

The CDR3 loop spans 11 amino acids. The germline CDR1 and CDR2 sequences are SQVTM and ANQGSEA. Germline trimming cut 7 bases from V and 4 bases from J; bases unmatched to any gene: 3. Building the TCR beta libraries relied on iRepertoire HTBI primers, and CDR3 regions underwent Arm-PCR. MiXCR, applied by TCRdb to the multiplex PCR reads, yields one record per CDR3 protein. The table includes about 610,000 distinct CDR3 sequences, about 15% detected once. This clonotype occurred a few times. Its specificity is not known. The time point was: newly diagnosed GD, antithyroid drugs for less than 3 months. RNA extracted from PBMCs served as the sequencing template. With EDTA tubes as the receptacles, around 10 milliliters of peripheral blood were drawn. These data were likewise used in another study, on T cells in Graves' hyperthyroidism and ophthalmopathy. That work states: The diagnostic basis comprised clinical symptoms, serum thyroxine and TRAb, thyroid ultrasound and orbital computed tomography.

The rearrangement joins TRBV29-1 to TRBJ1-1; 7 bases agree with TRBD1. The material was peripheral blood mononuclear cells (PBMCs), obtained at new diagnosis, from a patient treated with antithyroid drugs. This clonotype was obtained from a man younger than 35 with Graves disease. This CDR3 is CSADRRTEAFF. CDR3 in DNA: TGCAGCGCGGACAGGCGCACTGAAGCTTTCTTT.